Each of the 29 T cell receptor beta chains below was sequenced from the same sample in a study of T cell responses to AZD1222 COVID-19 vaccine (dated by TCRdb to the early 2020s). What this sample's time point label stands for: baseline before first vaccination. The receptor library was made with the immunoSEQ multiplex PCR assay. TCRdb carries this immuneACCESS record with in-frame sequences only. Its versions omit some clonotypes, under half of them owing to an unresolved V gene in the studies checked, with the rest unexplained. The sample table contains more than 75,000 clones; only one count was recorded for 91% of them. The biggest ten clones account for around 6.9% of the sample. Material: peripheral blood, obtained on day 0 of AZD1222 vaccination. These receptors all come from an adult in good health.

The CDR3 coding sequence is TGTGCCAGCAGTTTATCGAGGGTAGCGGGCTACACCTTC. Protein product: CASSLSRVAGYTF. The chain links TRBV27 to TRBJ1-2; D is unresolved. Germline CDR1 is MNHEY and CDR2 is SMNVEV (reference sequence). The CDR3 length is 13 residues. V lost 0 bases to trimming and J lost 8 bases, with 10 bases between them.

The count of this clone is one. The CDR3 reads CASSTGTVNGYTF. CDR3 sequence (DNA): TGTGCCAGCAGTACCGGGACAGTTAATGGCTACACCTTC. The chain is built from TRBV12-3 or TRBV12-4 and TRBJ1-2; 7 nucleotides align to TRBD1. This CDR3 is built from 13 residues. V shed 5 bases, J shed 6 bases, and the junction held 6 bases outside the gene matches.

As DNA, the CDR3 is TGTGCCAGCAGAAGGGAGGGGGCAGGACAGCCCCAGCATTTT. Translating gives CASRREGAGQPQHF. The chain is built from TRBV21-1 and TRBJ1-5. TRBV21-1 is listed as a pseudogene. This CDR3 has 14 residues.

Only one count was recorded for this clone. The chain joins TRBV29-1 to TRBJ2-5; 9 bases map to TRBD2. This CDR3 is 14 amino acids long. V was pared by 5 bases and J by 4 bases, with 8 bases of the junction left unmatched. The germline CDR1 and CDR2 sequences are SQVTM and ANQGSEA. The CDR3 spells CSVHSGSTPETQYF. The DNA for the CDR3 is TGCAGCGTTCATAGCGGGAGCACCCCAGAGACCCAGTACTTC.

The chain carries TRBV13 and TRBJ1-1; no definite D call. Germline CDR1 is PRHDT and CDR2 is FYEKMQ (reference sequence). Trimming removed 5 bases at V and 5 bases at J, with 18 bases between. This CDR3 comprises 15 residues. DNA for the CDR3: TGTGCCAGCAGCCTCATTGGCGCGGGCCTTACTGAAGCTTTCTTT. Amino acid sequence: CASSLIGAGLTEAFF. The full variable domain, completed using reference TRBV13 and TRBJ1-1, is AAGVIQSPRHLIKEKRETATLKCYPIPRHDTVYWYQQGPGQDPQFLISFYEKMQSDKGSIPDRFSAQQFSDYHSELNMSSLELGDSALYFCASSLIGAGLTEAFFGQGTRLTVV.

This chain links TRBV10-2 with TRBJ1-1; D possibly corresponds to TRBD1 (6 bases). The CDR3 is 14 residues long. Germline V gives CDR1 WSHSY, CDR2 SAAADI. V lost 5 bases, J lost 4 bases, and 14 bases lay in between. The chain's CDR3 is CASSYRDGSTEAFF. DNA of the CDR3: TGCGCCAGCAGTTACAGGGATGGGAGCACTGAAGCTTTCTTT.

The chain has TRBV15 and TRBJ1-4; possible D gene TRBD1, 6 bases. CDR3 size: 16 residues. Looked up from germline, CDR1 is LNHNV and CDR2 is YYDKDF (reference sequence). V lost 0 bases to trimming and J lost 0 bases, with 8 bases between them. The CDR3 here is CATSRDRTATNEKLFF. The CDR3 nucleotides read TGTGCCACCAGCAGAGATCGGACAGCAACTAATGAAAAACTGTTTTTT.

This chain uses TRBV20-1 with TRBJ2-7; D not resolved. The V gene lost 3 bases and the J gene lost 5 bases, with 14 bases spanning the gap. The CDR3 sequence is 13 residues long. CDR1 is DFQATT, CDR2 SNEGSKA, per germline (reference sequence). The CDR3 nucleotides are TGCAGTGCTAGTGGTCCGGGTGTCGACGAGCAGTACTTC. Translated, it gives CSASGPGVDEQYF.

This chain connects TRBV5-6 to TRBJ1-2; D unclear. CDR3 length: 17 amino acids. Germline V gene data show CDR1 as SGHDT and CDR2 as YYEEEE. V lost 4 bases to trimming and J lost 0 bases, with 19 bases between them. The CDR3 spells CASSLGQPKHANYGYTF. The CDR3 DNA follows: TGTGCCAGCAGCCTTGGCCAGCCCAAACACGCTAACTATGGCTACACCTTC.

V usage is TRBV5-5 and J usage is TRBJ2-7, with 10 nucleotides matching TRBD1. CDR1 and CDR2 (germline): SGHKS, YYEKEE (reference sequence). The J segment lost 3 bases and the V segment lost 1 base, leaving 4 bases of the junction unmatched. The CDR3 has 15 residues. Here the CDR3 reads CASSLFRTGGYEQYF. In nucleotides, the CDR3 is TGTGCCAGCAGCTTGTTTCGGACAGGGGGCTACGAGCAGTACTTC.

The chain carries TRBV18 and TRBJ1-1, with 7 positions matching TRBD1. The V gene's germline CDR1 is KGHSH and CDR2 LQKENI. The J segment lost 2 bases and the V segment lost 4 bases, leaving 4 bases of the junction unmatched. The CDR3 length is 14 residues. CDR3 coding DNA: TGTGCCAGCTCACAGCAGGGGGGTAACACTGAAGCTTTCTTT. It translates to CASSQQGGNTEAFF.

The chain is built from TRBV9 and TRBJ2-1, with 10 nucleotides matching TRBD2. J gave up 4 bases and V 2 bases, and 6 bases lay outside the gene matches. Per germline, CDR1 SGDLS and CDR2 YYNGEE. This CDR3 has 16 amino acids. As DNA, the CDR3 is TGTGCCAGCAGCGTTTCTAGCGGGAGTCGGTACAATGAGCAGTTCTTC. Its translation is CASSVSSGSRYNEQFF.

The chain links TRBV5-8 to TRBJ1-3; D remains unclear. This CDR3 is built from 15 residues. The ends were cut back, 2 bases at V and 0 bases at J, with 9 bases in the middle. CDR1 is SGHTS, CDR2 YDEGEE, per germline. The CDR3 region has the DNA TGTGCCAGCAGCTTTGGATCGCACTCTGGAAACACCATATATTTT. Its protein is CASSFGSHSGNTIYF.

V gene TRBV5-6 combines with J gene TRBJ2-3; D might be TRBD1 (7 bases). The CDR3 length is 15 residues. The germline CDR1 and CDR2 sequences are SGHDT and YYEEEE. The germline V and J ends were trimmed by 4 bases and 2 bases, with 14 bases remaining between them. The CDR3 here is CASSAGQWNTDTQYF. The CDR3 bases are TGTGCCAGCAGCGCGGGACAGTGGAACACAGATACGCAGTATTTT.

The chain employs TRBV19 and TRBJ1-6; D is perhaps TRBD1 (6 bases). V lost 7 bases to trimming and J lost 4 bases, with 14 bases between them. CDR3 size: 15 residues. Germline-derived CDR1 and CDR2 are LNHDA and SQIVND (reference sequence). The chain's CDR3 is CASKQGTSYNSPLHF. The CDR3 DNA reads TGTGCCAGTAAACAGGGCACCTCGTATAATTCACCCCTCCACTTT.

This clone was observed a handful of times. V usage is TRBV11-2 and J usage is TRBJ2-7, with 7 bases lining up with TRBD1. Unmatched junction bases numbered 11, after V lost 7 bases and J lost 5 bases. This CDR3 has 14 amino acids. Germline V gene data show CDR1 as SGHAT and CDR2 as FQNNGV. CDR3 bases: TGTGCCAGCACCTGGGACAGCGAGTACAACGAGCAGTACTTC. Protein product: CASTWDSEYNEQYF.

The V gene is TRBV5-1, the J gene TRBJ1-1; D gene unclear. The CDR3 length is 15 residues. Germline loops: CDR1 SGHRS, CDR2 YFSETQ. Trimming removed 2 bases at V and 1 base at J, with 12 bases between. The CDR3 DNA sequence: TGCGCCAGCAGCTTCGGGGTCGGGTCGAACACTGAAGCTTTCTTT. The encoded protein is CASSFGVGSNTEAFF.

The CDR3 region is CAISATDRAYNSPLHF. CDR3 nucleotides: TGTGCCATTTCCGCGACCGACAGGGCCTATAATTCACCCCTCCACTTT. The chain combines TRBV6-6 with TRBJ1-6; TRBD1 matches at 7 bases. Germline CDR1 is MNHNY and CDR2 is SVGAGI (reference sequence). The CDR3 consists of 16 residues. V was pared by 10 bases and J by 2 bases, with 11 bases of the junction left unmatched.

This sequence joins TRBV7-3 and TRBJ1-6; D uncertain. Trimming took off 1 base at V and 15 bases at J, with 16 bases between the two ends. This CDR3 region has 14 residues. Germline V gene sequence: CDR1 SGHTA, CDR2 FQGTGA. CDR3 protein: CASSLNPNEGYLHF. CDR3 sequence (DNA): TGTGCCAGCAGCTTAAACCCGAATGAGGGCTACCTCCACTTT.

This chain connects TRBV29-1 to TRBJ2-1; 8 bases fit TRBD2. The J segment lost 8 bases and the V segment lost 4 bases, leaving 4 bases of the junction unmatched. CDR3 length equals 12 residues. The germline CDR1 and CDR2 sequences are SQVTM and ANQGSEA. The CDR3 nucleotides are TGCAGCGTTGGGACTAGCATAGATGAGCAGTTCTTC. This translates into CSVGTSIDEQFF.

The chain employs TRBV7-9 and TRBJ2-1; 9 nucleotides agree with TRBD2. Germline V gene lookup returns CDR1 SEHNR and CDR2 FQNEAQ (reference sequence). Trimming at V came to 3 bases and at J to 9 bases, leaving 12 bases not matched to a gene. The CDR3 loop spans 16 amino acids. The CDR3 is CASSLIGGGAAGEQFF. The DNA of the CDR3 is TGTGCCAGCAGCTTGATCGGCGGGGGGGCAGCAGGTGAGCAGTTCTTC.

The chain uses TRBV11-2 and TRBJ2-2; possibly TRBD2 for D (6 bases). Trimming removed 4 bases from V and 5 bases from J, with 20 bases in between. The CDR3 is made up of 17 amino acids. CDR1 and CDR2 (germline): SGHAT, FQNNGV. DNA for the CDR3: TGTGCCAGCAGCTCCAGACTCCCGGGACTTTTGACCGGGGAGCTGTTTTTT. This gives the protein CASSSRLPGLLTGELFF.

This sequence joins TRBV5-4 and TRBJ2-3; D is uncertain. Germline V gene data show CDR1 as SGHNT and CDR2 as YYREEE (reference sequence). Trimming stripped 0 bases from V and 1 base from J, with 6 bases between. There are 14 residues in the CDR3. The DNA for the CDR3 is TGTGCCAGCAGCTTGGCGGCGGGCACAGATACGCAGTATTTT. As protein: CASSLAAGTDTQYF.

This chain uses TRBV7-3 with TRBJ1-1; no firm D call. This CDR3 spans 13 amino acids. The V gene's germline CDR1 is SGHTA and CDR2 FQGTGA. The V gene lost 4 bases and the J gene lost 5 bases, with 11 bases spanning the gap. Written as DNA, the CDR3 is TGTGCCAGCAGCTCGACACCGAAGACTGAAGCTTTCTTT. Amino acids: CASSSTPKTEAFF.

This chain connects TRBV28 to TRBJ1-2; D not resolved. Per the germline V gene, CDR1 is MDHEN and CDR2 is SYDVKM. Between the trimmed V and J ends, which lost 6 bases and 8 bases, there was a span of 19 bases. The CDR3 sequence is 14 residues long. The chain's CDR3 is CASSSPAGRVGYTF. DNA for the CDR3: TGTGCCAGCAGCTCACCCGCGGGGAGGGTCGGCTACACCTTC.

This clone was observed a handful of times. The chain joins TRBV19 to TRBJ1-1, with D hard to call. Germline CDR1 is LNHDA and CDR2 is SQIVND (reference sequence). Deletions cut 3 bases from V and 2 bases from J, with 10 bases between. The CDR3 runs to 14 residues. The CDR3 nucleotides are TGTGCCAGTAGTATGTGGGAGGCAAACACTGAAGCTTTCTTT. It specifies CASSMWEANTEAFF.

The V call is TRBV11-2, the J call TRBJ2-7, with no clear D. The V end lost 0 bases, the J end lost 7 bases, and 16 bases lay between the germline ends. The CDR3 spans 15 residues. Germline V lookup: CDR1 SGHAT, CDR2 FQNNGV. CDR3 protein: CASSLEPLRAGEQYF. The CDR3, as DNA: TGTGCCAGCAGCTTAGAACCGCTCCGGGCCGGGGAGCAGTACTTC.

The chain's CDR3 is CASSTSRAGGGGDTQYF. CDR3 nucleotide sequence: TGTGCCAGCAGTACCTCCCGGGCGGGGGGTGGAGGAGATACGCAGTATTTT. The gene calls are TRBV6-4 and TRBJ2-3; TRBD2 aligns across 8 bases. Per germline, CDR1 MRHNA and CDR2 SNTAGT. This CDR3 contains 17 residues. V was pared by 5 bases and J by 5 bases, with 15 bases of the junction left unmatched.

This chain connects TRBV7-2 to TRBJ2-5; 8 bases agree with TRBD2. This CDR3 comprises 17 residues. Germline trimming cut 0 bases from V and 9 bases from J; bases unmatched to any gene: 15. The germline V gene encodes CDR1 SGHTA and CDR2 FQGNSA. The DNA for the CDR3 is TGTGCCAGCAGCTTAGCCCGCGGCGGGGGGAAGCGTGAGGCCCAGTACTTC. It is translated as CASSLARGGGKREAQYF.